The TCR beta chain described here comes from a study of cytomegalovirus exposure and HLA in healthy donors. Researchers ran the PCR with 60 Vbeta and 13 Jbeta primers. Method: immunoSEQ multiplex PCR; TCRdb's copy keeps in-frame clones and lacks some. The data show about 120,000 clones, about 70% seen once. In regard to this clone: The junction and the germline gene differ at one end; a read error may be behind it.

The CDR3 spans 13 residues. The germline gives CDR1 MNHNS, CDR2 SASEGT. The chain employs TRBV6-1 and TRBJ1-3; possibly TRBD1 for D (5 bases). Sequencing input: PBMCs. The sequence derives from a woman between 40 and 50 years old in good health and CMV-seropositive. The CDR3 reads CASSEEGRNTIYF. CDR3 bases: TGTGCCAGCAGCGAAGAGGGGAGAAACACCATATATTTT.